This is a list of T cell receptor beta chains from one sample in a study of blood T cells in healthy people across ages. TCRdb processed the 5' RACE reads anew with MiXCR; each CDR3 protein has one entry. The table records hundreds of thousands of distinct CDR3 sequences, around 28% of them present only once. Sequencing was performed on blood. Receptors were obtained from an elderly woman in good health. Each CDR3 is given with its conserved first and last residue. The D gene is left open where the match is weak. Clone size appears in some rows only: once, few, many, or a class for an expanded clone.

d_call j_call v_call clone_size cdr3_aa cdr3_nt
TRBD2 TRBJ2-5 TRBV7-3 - CASSLKGLDAGFIETQYF TGTGCCAGCAGCTTAAAGGGACTAGATGCCGGGTTTATCGAGACCCAGTACTTC
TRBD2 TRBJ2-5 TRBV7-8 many CASSLGGGAGGQETQYF TGTGCCAGCAGCTTAGGAGGGGGGGCGGGGGGTCAGGAGACCCAGTACTTC
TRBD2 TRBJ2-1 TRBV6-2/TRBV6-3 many CASKTSLAGGSNEQFF TGTGCCAGCAAAACCTCCTTAGCGGGGGGGAGTAATGAGCAGTTCTTC
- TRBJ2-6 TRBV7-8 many CASSLGRLELQSSGANVLTF TGTGCCAGCAGCTTAGGCCGACTTGAGCTTCAGAGCTCTGGGGCCAACGTCCTGACTTTC
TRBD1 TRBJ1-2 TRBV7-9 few CASSSRDSPAYGYTF TGTGCCAGCAGCTCCAGGGACAGTCCGGCCTATGGCTACACCTTC
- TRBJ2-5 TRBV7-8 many CASSWGTAGGETQYF TGTGCCAGCAGCTGGGGGACGGCTGGTGGGGAGACCCAGTACTTC
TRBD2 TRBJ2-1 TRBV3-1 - CASSPTRGGSYNEQFF TGTGCCAGCAGTCCCACGCGCGGGGGCTCCTACAATGAGCAGTTCTTC
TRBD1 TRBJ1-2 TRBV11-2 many CASSTYPGQGVYGYTF TGTGCCAGCAGCACTTATCCGGGACAGGGGGTCTATGGCTACACCTTC
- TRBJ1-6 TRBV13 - CASSFNKGSPLHF TGTGCCAGCAGTTTTAATAAAGGGTCCCCCCTCCACTTT
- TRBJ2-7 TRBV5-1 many CASSVRQGYGEQYF TGCGCCAGCAGCGTACGACAAGGGTATGGCGAGCAGTACTTC
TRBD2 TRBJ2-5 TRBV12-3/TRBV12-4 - CASSQTSGGPVETQYF TGTGCCAGCAGTCAGACTAGCGGGGGGCCGGTAGAGACCCAGTACTTC
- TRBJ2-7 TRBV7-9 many CASRRSGSLRNEQYF TGTGCCAGCAGGCGGTCTGGCAGTCTACGAAACGAGCAGTACTTC
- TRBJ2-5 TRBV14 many CASSQQLAETQYF TGTGCCAGCAGCCAACAATTGGCTGAGACCCAGTACTTC
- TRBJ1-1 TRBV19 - CASSTPSENTEAFF TGTGCCAGTAGTACCCCAAGCGAGAACACTGAAGCTTTCTTT
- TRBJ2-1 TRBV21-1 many CASSKALFSDRPLIEQFF TGTGCCAGCAGCAAAGCGCTTTTCTCGGACAGGCCCTTGATTGAGCAGTTCTTC
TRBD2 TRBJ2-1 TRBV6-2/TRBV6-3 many CASSRVVGLAGVGEQFF TGTGCCAGCAGTCGGGTCGTCGGACTAGCGGGGGTAGGGGAGCAGTTCTTC
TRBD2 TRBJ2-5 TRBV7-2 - CASSPRGASGGDLETQYF TGTGCCAGCAGCCCCAGAGGGGCTAGCGGGGGAGATTTGGAGACCCAGTACTTC
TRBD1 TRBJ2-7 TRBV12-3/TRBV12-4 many CASSAGQGASYEQYF TGTGCCAGCAGTGCCGGACAGGGGGCTTCCTACGAGCAGTACTTC
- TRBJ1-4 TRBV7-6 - CASSLFRGDGEKLFF TGTGCCAGCAGCTTATTTAGGGGGGACGGTGAAAAACTGTTTTTT
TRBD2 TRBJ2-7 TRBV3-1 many CASSQVFSGRRVSEQYF TGTGCCAGCAGCCAAGTTTTTAGCGGGCGTAGAGTCTCGGAGCAGTACTTC
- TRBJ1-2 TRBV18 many CASSGDGYTF TGTGCCAGCTCAGGGGACGGCTACACCTTC
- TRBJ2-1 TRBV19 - CASSFAGQYNEQFF TGTGCCAGTAGTTTTGCGGGGCAATACAATGAGCAGTTCTTC
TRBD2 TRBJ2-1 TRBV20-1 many CSARPTSGGYNEQFF TGCAGTGCTAGACCGACTAGCGGGGGTTACAATGAGCAGTTCTTC
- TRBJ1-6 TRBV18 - CASSPPLNSPLHF TGTGCCAGCTCACCACCGCTAAATTCACCCCTCCACTTT
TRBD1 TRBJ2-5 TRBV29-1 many CSIQDREETQYF TGCAGCATTCAAGACAGGGAAGAGACCCAGTACTTC
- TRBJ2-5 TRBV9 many CASSVGGGIKETQYF TGTGCCAGCAGCGTAGGAGGGGGAATTAAAGAGACCCAGTACTTC
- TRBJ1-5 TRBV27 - CASATGGGRALQPQHF TGTGCCAGCGCTACCGGGGGGGGCAGGGCACTTCAGCCCCAGCATTTT
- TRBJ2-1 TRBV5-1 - CASSLVPASSYNEQFF TGCGCCAGCAGCTTGGTGCCGGCGAGCTCCTACAATGAGCAGTTCTTC
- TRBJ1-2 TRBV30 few CAWNTGRSYGYTF TGTGCCTGGAACACAGGGAGGAGCTATGGCTACACCTTC
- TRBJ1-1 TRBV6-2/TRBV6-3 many CASLRADLPNTEAFF TGTGCCAGCCTTAGAGCTGACTTACCGAACACTGAAGCTTTCTTT
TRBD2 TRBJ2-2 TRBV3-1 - CASSQREGPGELFF TGTGCCAGCAGCCAACGGGAGGGGCCCGGGGAGCTGTTTTTT
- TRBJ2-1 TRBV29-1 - CSVEDGQRGNEQFF TGCAGCGTTGAAGACGGACAGAGGGGTAATGAGCAGTTCTTC
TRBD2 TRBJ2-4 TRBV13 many CASRKRGGIAKNIQYF TGTGCCAGCAGGAAAAGGGGAGGGATAGCCAAAAACATTCAGTACTTC
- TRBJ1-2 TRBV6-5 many CASSKTGFANYGYTF TGTGCCAGCAGTAAGACAGGTTTCGCTAACTATGGCTACACCTTC
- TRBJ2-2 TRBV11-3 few CASSRVNGAITGELFF TGTGCCAGCAGCCGTGTCAATGGCGCGATCACCGGGGAGCTGTTTTTT
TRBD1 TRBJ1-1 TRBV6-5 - CASSQRDRVINTEAFF TGTGCCAGCAGCCAACGGGACAGGGTGATTAACACTGAAGCTTTCTTT
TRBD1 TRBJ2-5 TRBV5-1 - CASSSDRVGQETQYF TGCGCCAGCAGCTCCGACAGGGTAGGGCAAGAGACCCAGTACTTC
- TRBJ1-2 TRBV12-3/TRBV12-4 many CASSSLRAAFNYGYTF TGTGCCAGCAGTTCCCTCCGGGCAGCCTTTAACTATGGCTACACCTTC